A selection of T cell receptor beta chains follows, all from one sample in a study of T cell responses to AZD1222 COVID-19 vaccine. Sequencing used immunoSEQ multiplex PCR; TCRdb keeps in-frame clones, though not all of them. The sample consists of approximately 180,000 clones, around 94% of them appearing once. Sequenced material: peripheral blood, taken on day 0 of AZD1222 vaccination. These TCRs come from an adult in good health. CDR3s leave out the opening cysteine and the closing phenylalanine or tryptophan. Each record gives: D gene, clone size, V gene, J gene, CDR3 protein. A D gene is named only where the DNA matches it firmly. The listing skips clone size in some rows; elsewhere it reads once, few, many or a size class.

D gene: TRBD1; clone size: once; V gene: TRBV3-1/TRBV3-2; J gene: TRBJ2-7; CDR3 protein: ASSKWDSSYEQY
D gene: TRBD2; clone size: .; V gene: TRBV29-1; J gene: TRBJ2-1; CDR3 protein: SAFAGAYNEQF
D gene: TRBD1; clone size: .; V gene: TRBV18; J gene: TRBJ2-2; CDR3 protein: ASSPYNRGLELF
D gene: TRBD1; clone size: .; V gene: TRBV9; J gene: TRBJ1-1; CDR3 protein: ASSGGQGNAEAF
D gene: TRBD2; clone size: .; V gene: TRBV27; J gene: TRBJ2-1; CDR3 protein: ASSSQMTSGRAAYNEQF
D gene: .; clone size: .; V gene: TRBV2; J gene: TRBJ1-2; CDR3 protein: ASNLDSNYGYT
D gene: .; clone size: .; V gene: TRBV7-2; J gene: TRBJ1-1; CDR3 protein: ASSTLQGTEAF
D gene: .; clone size: .; V gene: TRBV6-1; J gene: TRBJ1-3; CDR3 protein: ASSAVSGPYSGNTIY
D gene: .; clone size: .; V gene: TRBV7-9; J gene: TRBJ1-1; CDR3 protein: ASSLPTTAEAF
D gene: .; clone size: few; V gene: TRBV4-1; J gene: TRBJ1-6; CDR3 protein: ASSRGYSYNSPLH
D gene: .; clone size: once; V gene: TRBV19; J gene: TRBJ1-2; CDR3 protein: ASSVDGAFYGYT
D gene: .; clone size: .; V gene: TRBV9; J gene: TRBJ2-1; CDR3 protein: ASGSTPSYNEQF
D gene: .; clone size: .; V gene: TRBV28; J gene: TRBJ2-1; CDR3 protein: ASRRGNRGFYEQF
D gene: TRBD1; clone size: .; V gene: TRBV28; J gene: TRBJ1-4; CDR3 protein: ASRQGAFSNEKLF
D gene: .; clone size: .; V gene: TRBV11-2; J gene: TRBJ1-2; CDR3 protein: ASSPGDRPYGYT
D gene: TRBD2; clone size: .; V gene: TRBV18; J gene: TRBJ2-1; CDR3 protein: ASSPAGGYNEQF
D gene: .; clone size: once; V gene: TRBV6-2/TRBV6-3; J gene: TRBJ1-5; CDR3 protein: ASSYWASERPQH
D gene: .; clone size: .; V gene: TRBV7-9; J gene: TRBJ2-5; CDR3 protein: ASSLALSVPGAQY
D gene: .; clone size: .; V gene: TRBV28; J gene: TRBJ2-2; CDR3 protein: ASSLRPGVGTGELF
D gene: .; clone size: .; V gene: TRBV18; J gene: TRBJ1-5; CDR3 protein: ASSPTGVESNQPQH
D gene: .; clone size: .; V gene: TRBV5-4; J gene: TRBJ1-6; CDR3 protein: ASSFGGRYQSPLH
D gene: .; clone size: .; V gene: TRBV3-1/TRBV3-2; J gene: TRBJ1-3; CDR3 protein: ASSPRVQRGNTIY
D gene: .; clone size: once; V gene: TRBV30; J gene: TRBJ1-4; CDR3 protein: AWSVSGNEKLF
D gene: .; clone size: .; V gene: TRBV24-1; J gene: TRBJ2-7; CDR3 protein: ATSGSPLDEQY
D gene: .; clone size: .; V gene: TRBV7-8; J gene: TRBJ1-2; CDR3 protein: ASSLDPIRYGYT
D gene: TRBD2; clone size: .; V gene: TRBV19; J gene: TRBJ2-1; CDR3 protein: ASSIGGSGEQF
D gene: TRBD1; clone size: .; V gene: TRBV7-2; J gene: TRBJ1-1; CDR3 protein: ASSLQQGRAEAF
D gene: .; clone size: .; V gene: TRBV19; J gene: TRBJ1-5; CDR3 protein: ASSIGRSGQPQH
D gene: TRBD1; clone size: .; V gene: TRBV18; J gene: TRBJ2-4; CDR3 protein: ASSPGQASGSKNIQY